These 26 T cell receptor beta chains were sequenced from one sample in a study of cytomegalovirus exposure and HLA in healthy donors. The PCR was carried out with 60 Vbeta primers and 13 Jbeta primers. Assay used: immunoSEQ multiplex PCR; TCRdb lists only in-frame clones, some missing. The repertoire includes tens of thousands of clones, roughly 82% of them detected once, and 9% to 14% sits in the top ten. The source material was PBMCs. These receptors were obtained from a male donor in good health and CMV-seropositive.

This clone occurred a few times. The rearrangement links TRBV5-6 to TRBJ2-1, with TRBD1 identical over 9 bases. Looked up from germline, CDR1 is SGHDT and CDR2 is YYEEEE. The CDR3 consists of 16 residues. J was trimmed by 3 bases and V by 1 base; bases with no gene match: 5. CDR3 sequence reads: CASSLSGQGNYNEQFF. Written as DNA, the CDR3 is TGTGCCAGCAGCTTGTCGGGACAGGGAAACTACAATGAGCAGTTCTTC. Combining the CDR3 with reference TRBV5-6 and TRBJ2-1 gives the whole variable domain DAGVTQSPTHLIKTRGQQVTLRCSPKSGHDTVSWYQQALGQGPQFIFQYYEEEERQRGNFPDRFSGHQFPNYSSELNVNALLLGDSALYLCASSLSGQGNYNEQFFGPGTRLTVL.

This clone was recorded a few times. This rearrangement joins TRBV7-2 to TRBJ1-5, with a possible D match to TRBD1 (5 bases). The CDR3 is 14 residues long. V was trimmed by 5 bases and J by 7 bases, leaving 15 bases between them. The V gene's germline CDR1 is SGHTA and CDR2 FQGNSA. The CDR3 protein is CASSPEAGLQPQHF. In DNA, the CDR3 is TGTGCCAGCAGCCCCGAGGCAGGGTTACAGCCCCAGCATTTT.

The chain couples TRBV11-3 to TRBJ2-3, with D tentatively TRBD2 (5 bases). The CDR3 runs to 17 residues. V dropped 1 base and J dropped 3 bases, with 17 bases sitting between them. The germline gives CDR1 SGHNT, CDR2 YENEEA. The DNA of the CDR3 is TGTGCCAGCAGCTTAGTTCCTAGCAGGCGATGTACAGATACGCAGTATTTT. It codes for CASSLVPSRRCTDTQYF.

This chain connects TRBV5-1 to TRBJ2-6; D possibly corresponds to TRBD1 (6 bases). Germline V CDR1 and CDR2: SGHRS, YFSETQ. The length of the CDR3 is 17 residues. The ends were cut back, 2 bases at V and 4 bases at J, with 16 bases in the middle. The CDR3 region is CASSFSPPGAGANVLTF. The CDR3 bases are TGCGCCAGCAGCTTCTCCCCGCCAGGGGCCGGGGCCAACGTCCTGACTTTC.

The gene calls are TRBV11-2 and TRBJ1-1; possibly TRBD1 for D (6 bases). V dropped 4 bases and J dropped 2 bases, with 11 bases sitting between them. The germline V gene has CDR1 SGHAT and CDR2 FQNNGV. This CDR3 is built from 14 residues. The CDR3 sequence: CASSYAGTNTEAFF. The CDR3 nucleotides are TGTGCCAGCAGCTATGCAGGGACAAACACTGAAGCTTTCTTT.

This clone was recorded a few times. The chain is built from TRBV10-1 and TRBJ1-1, with no clear D. Per germline, CDR1 WNHNN and CDR2 SYGVQD (reference sequence). The CDR3 spans 14 residues. Trimming removed 4 bases at V and 1 base at J, with 10 bases between. The CDR3 spells CASSVREGNTEAFF. Written as DNA, the CDR3 is TGCGCCAGCAGTGTGAGGGAGGGGAACACTGAAGCTTTCTTT.

This chain connects TRBV2 to TRBJ2-2; D ambiguous. The CDR3 runs to 12 residues. Germline-derived CDR1 and CDR2 are SNHLY and FYNNEI. V lost 3 bases to trimming and J lost 7 bases, with 6 bases between them. The CDR3 DNA reads TGTGCCAGCAGTGAGCGGAACGGGGAGCTGTTTTTT. It is translated as CASSERNGELFF.

This chain uses TRBV6-5 with TRBJ1-6, with TRBD1 matching over 7 bases. This CDR3 contains 14 residues. From germline, CDR1 is MNHEY and CDR2 SVGAGI. Trimming cost V 0 bases and J 13 bases; bases outside gene matches: 6. CDR3 sequence (DNA): TGTGCCAGCAGTTACTCGAGAGGGGGCTGGCCCCTCCACTTT. Its protein is CASSYSRGGWPLHF.

The V call is TRBV10-3, the J call TRBJ2-5; TRBD1 agrees at 10 bases. This CDR3 is 15 amino acids long. The germline gives CDR1 ENHRY, CDR2 SYGVKD. V was clipped by 2 bases and J by 5 bases; unmatched bases: 5. CDR3 sequence: CAISEGTGVEETQYF. The CDR3, as DNA: TGTGCCATCAGTGAGGGGACAGGGGTTGAGGAGACCCAGTACTTC.

The V and J genes are TRBV27 and TRBJ2-1; 11 bases are a match to TRBD2. Trimming took 7 bases from V and 8 from J; bases not matched to a gene: 10. CDR3 length: 15 amino acids. The V gene's germline CDR1 is MNHEY and CDR2 SMNVEV (reference sequence). The DNA for the CDR3 is TGTGCCAGCACCATACTAGCGGGAGTTAGTGATGAGCAGTTCTTC. Translated: CASTILAGVSDEQFF.

J is TRBJ2-7 and V is TRBV5-1; TRBD2 might be the D (5 bases). Trimming removed 0 bases from V and 6 bases from J, with 10 bases in between. The germline gives CDR1 SGHRS, CDR2 YFSETQ. This CDR3 has 13 residues. The CDR3 region is CASSLGPEGEQYF. The CDR3 nucleotides are TGCGCCAGCAGCTTGGGACCAGAGGGCGAGCAGTACTTC.

The chain couples TRBV5-8 to TRBJ2-3; D gene unclear. Deletions cut 0 bases from V and 5 bases from J, with 7 bases between. CDR1 SGHTS and CDR2 YDEGEE come from the germline V gene. This CDR3 contains 13 residues. CDR3 nucleotides: TGTGCCAGCAGCTTGGATATCGGAGATACGCAGTATTTT. Protein product: CASSLDIGDTQYF.

The chain uses TRBV13 and TRBJ1-3; D ambiguous. From germline, CDR1 is PRHDT and CDR2 FYEKMQ (reference sequence). The V end was cut by 3 bases, the J end by 4 bases, with 13 bases between. The CDR3 is made up of 15 amino acids. This chain's CDR3 is CASSFRRTGGNTIYF. The CDR3 DNA sequence: TGTGCCAGCAGCTTCAGGAGGACGGGAGGAAACACCATATATTTT.

The chain has TRBV29-1 and TRBJ2-7; 8 bases map to TRBD2. With V trimmed by 4 bases and J by 4 bases, 6 bases remained unmatched. Germline lookup yields CDR1 SQVTM and CDR2 ANQGSEA. The CDR3 consists of 13 residues. This CDR3 reads CSVGTGGEYEQYF. The CDR3 DNA sequence: TGCAGCGTTGGTACGGGAGGGGAGTACGAGCAGTACTTC.

The chain uses TRBV29-1 and TRBJ1-2; 9 bases align to TRBD1. V dropped 0 bases and J dropped 6; count of bases not matched to a gene: 5. CDR3 size: 14 residues. Germline values: CDR1 SQVTM, CDR2 ANQGSEA. CDR3 loop: CSVEDLTGGDGYTF. The CDR3 DNA sequence: TGCAGCGTTGAAGATCTTACAGGGGGCGATGGCTACACCTTC. Together with reference TRBV29-1 and TRBJ1-2, the CDR3 gives the full variable domain: SAVISQKPSRDICQRGTSLTIQCQVDSQVTMMFWYRQQPGQSLTLIATANQGSEATYESGFVIDKFPISRPNLTFSTLTVSNMSPEDSSIYLCSVEDLTGGDGYTFGSGTRLTVV.

Of note for this clone: The junction shows a germline mismatch at one end, possibly a read error. The gene calls are TRBV7-6 and TRBJ1-3; TRBD1 agrees at 7 bases. The V gene's germline CDR1 is SGHVS and CDR2 FNYEAQ. The CDR3 has 16 amino acids. The CDR3 here is CASSLVEGAIGNTIYF. The CDR3 DNA sequence: TGTGCTAGCAGCTTAGTCGAGGGGGCTATCGGAAACACCATATATTTT.

The V and J genes are TRBV9 and TRBJ2-7; TRBD2 matches 9 bases. V shed 0 bases, J shed 5 bases, and the junction held 9 bases outside the gene matches. Germline CDR1 reads SGDLS; CDR2 reads YYNGEE. The CDR3 covers 16 residues. CDR3 residues: CASSVGGSGGTNEQYF. CDR3 coding DNA: TGTGCCAGCAGCGTAGGGGGTAGCGGGGGCACTAACGAGCAGTACTTC.

This clone came up a few times. This sequence joins TRBV9 and TRBJ2-1; 7 bases match TRBD2. V lost 0 bases and J lost 2; bases outside the gene matches: 2. CDR1 and CDR2 (germline): SGDLS, YYNGEE. The CDR3 is 15 residues long. The CDR3 reads CASSVARGAYNEQFF. The CDR3 nucleotides are TGTGCCAGCAGCGTAGCTCGGGGGGCCTACAATGAGCAGTTCTTC.

The chain is built from TRBV4-1 and TRBJ2-2; tentatively, D is TRBD1 (5 bases). Germline-derived CDR1 and CDR2 are MGHRA and YSYEKL. V shed 2 bases and J shed 2 bases, with 15 bases lying between them. The CDR3 is 17 amino acids. The CDR3 nucleotides read TGCGCCAGCAGCCAATCGCGTGTCCAGGGTAACACCGGGGAGCTGTTTTTT. This gives the protein CASSQSRVQGNTGELFF.

The rearrangement joins TRBV5-1 to TRBJ1-5; TRBD1 aligns across 9 bases. This CDR3 has 16 amino acids. Germline assignment: CDR1 SGHRS and CDR2 YFSETQ. The ends lost 4 bases at V and 3 bases at J; junction bases unmatched: 8. CDR3 loop: CASSAGTGRSNQPQHF. DNA for the CDR3: TGCGCCAGCAGCGCCGGGACAGGGAGGTCCAATCAGCCCCAGCATTTT.

This sequence joins TRBV5-4 and TRBJ2-5; perhaps TRBD1 as D (6 bases). This CDR3 comprises 15 residues. With 4 bases removed from V and 0 bases from J, the gap between germline ends came to 13 bases. Looked up from germline, CDR1 is SGHNT and CDR2 is YYREEE (reference sequence). CDR3 coding DNA: TGTGCCAGCAGCCGAGGACAGACGTACCAAGAGACCCAGTACTTC. Translated, it gives CASSRGQTYQETQYF.

CDR3 protein: CASRVADYGYTF. CDR3 sequence (DNA): TGCGCCAGCAGAGTGGCGGACTATGGCTACACCTTC. The V gene is TRBV5-1, the J gene TRBJ1-2; no reliable D call. The CDR3 runs 12 residues. The V end was cut by 5 bases, the J end by 3 bases, with 8 bases between. Germline CDR1 reads SGHRS; CDR2 reads YFSETQ. Supplemented by reference TRBV5-1 and TRBJ1-2, the full variable domain reads KAGVTQTPRYLIKTRGQQVTLSCSPISGHRSVSWYQQTPGQGLQFLFEYFSETQRNKGNFPGRFSGRQFSNSRSEMNVSTLELGDSALYLCASRVADYGYTFGSGTRLTVV.

This clone has only a few counts. This chain connects TRBV5-1 to TRBJ2-7; D is perhaps TRBD1 (6 bases). The CDR3 totals 16 residues. The germline V gene has CDR1 SGHRS and CDR2 YFSETQ. V was cut by 6 bases and J by 0 bases, with 19 bases left in between. In DNA, the CDR3 is TGCGCCAGCACGAAAATCTTCAGGGACAACTCCTACGAGCAGTACTTC. It translates to CASTKIFRDNSYEQYF.

This clone was counted only a few times. V and J are TRBV9 and TRBJ2-3, with 11 nucleotides matching TRBD2. The CDR3 spans 17 residues. Germline V gene sequence: CDR1 SGDLS, CDR2 YYNGEE. Losses at the gene ends were 0 bases for V and 6 bases for J; bases not matched to a gene: 9. The CDR3 nucleotides are TGTGCCAGCAGCGTAGCTCAAACTAGCGGGAGTCCGGATACGCAGTATTTT. Amino acids: CASSVAQTSGSPDTQYF.

V and J are TRBV2 and TRBJ1-5; the match to TRBD1 covers 7 bases. This CDR3 region has 16 residues. Germline CDR1 SNHLY, CDR2 FYNNEI. The V segment lost 4 bases and the J segment 0 bases; nucleotides outside the gene matches: 6. For the CDR3, the DNA is TGTGCCAGCAGTGGGACAGGAGAGTATAGCAATCAGCCCCAGCATTTT. Its protein is CASSGTGEYSNQPQHF.

This sequence joins TRBV6-1 and TRBJ1-2; D is ambiguous. The length of the CDR3 is 14 residues. V dropped 1 base and J dropped 5 bases, with 11 bases sitting between them. CDR1 and CDR2 (germline): MNHNS, SASEGT. The CDR3 DNA is TGTGCCAGCAGTGAAGGACTCCTTGTGTATGGCTACACCTTC. Translating it yields CASSEGLLVYGYTF.